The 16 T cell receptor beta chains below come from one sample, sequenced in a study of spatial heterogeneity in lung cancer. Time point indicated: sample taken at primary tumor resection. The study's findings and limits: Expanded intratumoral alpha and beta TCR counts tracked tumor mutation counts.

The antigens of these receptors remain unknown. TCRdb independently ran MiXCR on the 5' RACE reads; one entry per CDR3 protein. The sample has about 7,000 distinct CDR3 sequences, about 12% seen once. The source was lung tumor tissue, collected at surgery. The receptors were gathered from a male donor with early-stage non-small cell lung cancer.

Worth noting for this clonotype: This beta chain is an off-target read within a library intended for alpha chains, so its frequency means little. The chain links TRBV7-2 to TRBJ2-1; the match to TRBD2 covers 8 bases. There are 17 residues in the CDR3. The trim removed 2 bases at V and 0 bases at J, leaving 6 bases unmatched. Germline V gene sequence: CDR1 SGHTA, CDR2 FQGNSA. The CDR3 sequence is CASSLNSGVYSYNEQFF. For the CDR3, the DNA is TGTGCCAGCAGCTTAAATAGCGGGGTCTACTCCTACAATGAGCAGTTCTTC.

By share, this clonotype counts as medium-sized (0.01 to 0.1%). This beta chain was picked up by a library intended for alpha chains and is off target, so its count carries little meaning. This CDR3 is CASSVKYNYGYTF. CDR3 coding DNA: TGTGCCAGCAGTGTCAAGTACAACTATGGCTACACCTTC. The gene calls are TRBV27 and TRBJ1-2; D unclear. Germline assignment: CDR1 MNHEY and CDR2 SMNVEV (reference sequence). V was trimmed by 5 bases and J by 2 bases, leaving 9 bases between them. The CDR3 sequence is 13 residues long.

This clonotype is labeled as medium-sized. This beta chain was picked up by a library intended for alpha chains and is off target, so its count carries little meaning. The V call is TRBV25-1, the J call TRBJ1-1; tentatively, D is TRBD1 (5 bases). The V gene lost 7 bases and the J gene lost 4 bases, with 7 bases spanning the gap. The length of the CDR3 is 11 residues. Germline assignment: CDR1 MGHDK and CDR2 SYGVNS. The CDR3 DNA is TGTGCCAGCACTGGGGGCACTGAAGCTTTCTTT. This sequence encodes CASTGGTEAFF. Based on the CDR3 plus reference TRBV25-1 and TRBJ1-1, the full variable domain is EADIYQTPRYLVIGTGKKITLECSQTMGHDKMYWYQQDPGMELHLIHYSYGVNSTEKGDLSSESTVSRIRTEHFPLTLESARPSHTSQYLCASTGGTEAFFGQGTRLTVV.

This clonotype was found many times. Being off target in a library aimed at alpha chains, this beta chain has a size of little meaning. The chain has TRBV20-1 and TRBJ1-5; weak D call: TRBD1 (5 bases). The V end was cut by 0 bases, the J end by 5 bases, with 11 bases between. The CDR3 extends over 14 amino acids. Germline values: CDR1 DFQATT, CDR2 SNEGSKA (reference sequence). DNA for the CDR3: TGCAGTGCTAGAGATGGGGCGGTCGATCAGCCCCAGCATTTT. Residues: CSARDGAVDQPQHF.

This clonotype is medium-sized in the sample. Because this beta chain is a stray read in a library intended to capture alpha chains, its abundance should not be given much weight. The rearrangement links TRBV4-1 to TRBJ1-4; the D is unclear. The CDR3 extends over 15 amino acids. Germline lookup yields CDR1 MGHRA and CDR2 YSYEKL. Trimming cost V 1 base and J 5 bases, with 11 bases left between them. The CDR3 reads CASSQAGYSNEKLFF. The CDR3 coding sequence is TGCGCCAGCAGCCAAGCGGGGTATTCAAATGAAAAACTGTTTTTT.

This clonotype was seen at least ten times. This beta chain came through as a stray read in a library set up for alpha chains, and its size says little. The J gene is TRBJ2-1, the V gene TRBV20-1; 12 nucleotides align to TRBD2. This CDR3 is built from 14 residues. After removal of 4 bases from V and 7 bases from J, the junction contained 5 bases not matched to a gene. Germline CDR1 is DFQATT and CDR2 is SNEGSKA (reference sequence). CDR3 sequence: CSAILAGGVNEQFF. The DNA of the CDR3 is TGCAGTGCTATCCTAGCGGGAGGGGTAAATGAGCAGTTCTTC.

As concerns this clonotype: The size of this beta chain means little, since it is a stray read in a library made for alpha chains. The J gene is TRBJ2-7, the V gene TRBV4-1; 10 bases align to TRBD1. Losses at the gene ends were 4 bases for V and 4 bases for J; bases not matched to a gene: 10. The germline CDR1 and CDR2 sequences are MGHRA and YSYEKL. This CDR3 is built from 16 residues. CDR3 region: CASSPGTGAIRYEQYF. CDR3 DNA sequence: TGCGCCAGCAGCCCGGGGACAGGGGCGATTCGGTACGAGCAGTACTTC.

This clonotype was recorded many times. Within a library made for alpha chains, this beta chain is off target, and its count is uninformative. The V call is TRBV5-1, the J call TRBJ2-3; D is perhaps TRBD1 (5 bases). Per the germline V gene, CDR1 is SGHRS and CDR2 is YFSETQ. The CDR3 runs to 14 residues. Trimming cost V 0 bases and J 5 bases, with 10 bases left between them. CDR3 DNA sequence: TGCGCCAGCAGCTTGGGAAGGGGTAGAGATACGCAGTATTTT. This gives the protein CASSLGRGRDTQYF.

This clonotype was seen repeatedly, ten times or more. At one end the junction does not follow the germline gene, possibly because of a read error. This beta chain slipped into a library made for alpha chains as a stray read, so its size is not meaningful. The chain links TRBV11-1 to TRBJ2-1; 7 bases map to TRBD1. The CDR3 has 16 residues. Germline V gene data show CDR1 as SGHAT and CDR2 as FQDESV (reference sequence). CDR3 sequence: CASSPRQGRSDNEQFF. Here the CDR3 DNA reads TGTGCCAGCAGCCCACGACAGGGCCGCTCCGACAATGAGCAGTTCTTC.

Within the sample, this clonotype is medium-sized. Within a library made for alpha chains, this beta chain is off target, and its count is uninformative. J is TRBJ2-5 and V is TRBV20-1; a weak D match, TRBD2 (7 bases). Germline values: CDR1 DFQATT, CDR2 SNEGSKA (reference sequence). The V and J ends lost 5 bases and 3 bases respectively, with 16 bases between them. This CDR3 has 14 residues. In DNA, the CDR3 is TGCAGTGCTGGGGGGGGGCTAGCCGAAGAGACCCAGTACTTC. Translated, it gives CSAGGGLAEETQYF.

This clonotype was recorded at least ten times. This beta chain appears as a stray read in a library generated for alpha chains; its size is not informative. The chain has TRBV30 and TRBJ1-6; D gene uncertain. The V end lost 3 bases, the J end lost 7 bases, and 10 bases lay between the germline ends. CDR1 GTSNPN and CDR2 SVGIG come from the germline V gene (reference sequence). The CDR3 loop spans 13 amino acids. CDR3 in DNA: TGTGCCTGGAGGGGGTTGGGAAATTCACCCCTCCACTTT. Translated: CAWRGLGNSPLHF. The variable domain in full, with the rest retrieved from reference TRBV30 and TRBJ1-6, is SQTIHQWPATLVQPVGSPLSLECTVEGTSNPNLYWYRQAAGRGLQLLFYSVGIGQISSEVPQNLSASRPQDRQFILSSKKLLLSDSGFYLCAWRGLGNSPLHFGNGTRLTVT.

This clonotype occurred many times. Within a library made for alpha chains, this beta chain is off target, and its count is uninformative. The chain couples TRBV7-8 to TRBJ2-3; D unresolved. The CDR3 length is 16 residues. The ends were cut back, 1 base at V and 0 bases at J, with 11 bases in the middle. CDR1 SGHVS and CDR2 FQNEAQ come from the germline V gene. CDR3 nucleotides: TGTGCCAGCAGCTTAGGGTTGGCCTTTAGCACAGATACGCAGTATTTT. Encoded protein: CASSLGLAFSTDTQYF.

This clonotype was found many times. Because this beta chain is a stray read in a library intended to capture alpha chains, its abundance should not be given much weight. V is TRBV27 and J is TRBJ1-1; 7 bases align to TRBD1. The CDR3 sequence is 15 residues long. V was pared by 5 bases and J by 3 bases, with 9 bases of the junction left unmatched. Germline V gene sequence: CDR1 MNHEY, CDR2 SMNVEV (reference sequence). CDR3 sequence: CASSRRGLGDTEAFF. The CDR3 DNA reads TGTGCCAGCAGTAGAAGGGGGCTCGGGGACACTGAAGCTTTCTTT.

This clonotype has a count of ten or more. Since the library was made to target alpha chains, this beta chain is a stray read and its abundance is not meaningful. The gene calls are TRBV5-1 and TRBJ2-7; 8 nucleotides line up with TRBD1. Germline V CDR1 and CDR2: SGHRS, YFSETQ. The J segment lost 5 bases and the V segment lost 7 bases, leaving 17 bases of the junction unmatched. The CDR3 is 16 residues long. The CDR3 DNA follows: TGCGCCAGCCCCAATCAGGGGGCGCAGGTTACCAACGAGCAGTACGTC. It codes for CASPNQGAQVTNEQYV.

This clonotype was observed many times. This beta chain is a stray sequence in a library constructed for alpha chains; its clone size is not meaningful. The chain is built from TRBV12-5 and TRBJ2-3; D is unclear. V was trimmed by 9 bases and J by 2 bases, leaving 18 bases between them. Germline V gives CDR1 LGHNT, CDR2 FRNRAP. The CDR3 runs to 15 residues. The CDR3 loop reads CASSGGHRSTDTQYF. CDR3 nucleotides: TGTGCTAGCTCTGGTGGGCACCGCTCCACAGATACGCAGTATTTT.

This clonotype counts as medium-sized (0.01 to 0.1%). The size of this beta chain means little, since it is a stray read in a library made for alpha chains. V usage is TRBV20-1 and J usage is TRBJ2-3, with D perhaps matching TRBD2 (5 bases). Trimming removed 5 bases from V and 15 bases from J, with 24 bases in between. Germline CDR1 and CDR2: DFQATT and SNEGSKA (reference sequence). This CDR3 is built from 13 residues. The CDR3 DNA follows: TGCAGTGCTCCTGGGGATCTCCTACGGGAACAATATTTT. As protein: CSAPGDLLREQYF.